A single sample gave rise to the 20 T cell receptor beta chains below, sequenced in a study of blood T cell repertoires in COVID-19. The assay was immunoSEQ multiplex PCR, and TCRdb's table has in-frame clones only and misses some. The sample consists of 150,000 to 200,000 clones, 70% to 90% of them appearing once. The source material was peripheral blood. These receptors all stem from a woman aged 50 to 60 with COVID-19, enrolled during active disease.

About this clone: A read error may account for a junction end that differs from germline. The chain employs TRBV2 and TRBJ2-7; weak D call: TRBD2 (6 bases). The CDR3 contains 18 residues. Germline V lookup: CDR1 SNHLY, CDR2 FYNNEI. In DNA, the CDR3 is TGTGCCAGCAGTCAAGCCGTCCGGGCGGGGAGAACGAACTACGAGCAGTACTTC. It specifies CASSQAVRAGRTNYEQYF.

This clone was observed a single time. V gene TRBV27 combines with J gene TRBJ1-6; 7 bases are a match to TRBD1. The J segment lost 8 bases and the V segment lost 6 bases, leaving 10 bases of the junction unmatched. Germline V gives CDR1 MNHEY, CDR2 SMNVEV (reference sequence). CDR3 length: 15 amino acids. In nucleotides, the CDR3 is TGTGCCAGCAGACAAGAGGCAGGGGGGTATTCACCCCTCCACTTT. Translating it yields CASRQEAGGYSPLHF.

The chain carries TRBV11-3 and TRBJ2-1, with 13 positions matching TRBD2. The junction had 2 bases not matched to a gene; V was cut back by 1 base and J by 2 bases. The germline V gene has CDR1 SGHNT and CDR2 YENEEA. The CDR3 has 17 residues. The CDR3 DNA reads TGTGCCAGCAGCTTAGCCGGACTAGCGGGGGCCTACAATGAGCAGTTCTTC. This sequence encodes CASSLAGLAGAYNEQFF.

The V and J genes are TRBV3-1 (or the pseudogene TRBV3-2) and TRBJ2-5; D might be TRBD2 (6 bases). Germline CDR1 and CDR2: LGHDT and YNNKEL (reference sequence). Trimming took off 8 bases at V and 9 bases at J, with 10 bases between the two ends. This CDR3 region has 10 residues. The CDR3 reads CASGEASQYF. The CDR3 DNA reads TGTGCCAGCGGGGAGGCGTCCCAGTACTTC.

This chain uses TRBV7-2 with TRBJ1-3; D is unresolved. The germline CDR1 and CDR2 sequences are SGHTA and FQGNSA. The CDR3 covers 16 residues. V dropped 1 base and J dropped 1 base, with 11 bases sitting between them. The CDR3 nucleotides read TGTGCCAGCAGCTTAGAGGTCGGCAGGTCTGGAAACACCATATATTTT. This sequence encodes CASSLEVGRSGNTIYF.

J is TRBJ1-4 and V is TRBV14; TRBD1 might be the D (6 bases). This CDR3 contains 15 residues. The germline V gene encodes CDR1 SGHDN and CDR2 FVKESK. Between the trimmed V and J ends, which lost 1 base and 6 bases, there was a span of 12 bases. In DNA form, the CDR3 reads TGTGCCAGCAGCCAAGCGGGCAGGGGATATGAAAAACTGTTTTTT. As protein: CASSQAGRGYEKLFF. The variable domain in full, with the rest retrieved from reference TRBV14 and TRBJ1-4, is EAGVTQFPSHSVIEKGQTVTLRCDPISGHDNLYWYRRVMGKEIKFLLHFVKESKQDESGMPNNRFLAERTGGTYSTLKVQPAELEDSGVYFCASSQAGRGYEKLFFGSGTQLSVL.

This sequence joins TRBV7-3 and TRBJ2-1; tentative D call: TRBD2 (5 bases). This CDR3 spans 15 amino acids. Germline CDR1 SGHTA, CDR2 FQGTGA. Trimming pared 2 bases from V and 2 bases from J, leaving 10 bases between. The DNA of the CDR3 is TGTGCCAGCAGCTTAGCTAGCCAGGCCTACAATGAGCAGTTCTTC. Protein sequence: CASSLASQAYNEQFF.

The CDR3 region has the DNA TGTGCCAGCAGTGAAAGGCAGATACTATCCTCTGGAAACACCATATATTTT. Amino acids: CASSERQILSSGNTIYF. The chain uses TRBV2 and TRBJ1-3; D is uncertain. Trimming stripped 2 bases from V and 0 bases from J, with 14 bases between. Germline loops: CDR1 SNHLY, CDR2 FYNNEI. This CDR3 has 17 amino acids.

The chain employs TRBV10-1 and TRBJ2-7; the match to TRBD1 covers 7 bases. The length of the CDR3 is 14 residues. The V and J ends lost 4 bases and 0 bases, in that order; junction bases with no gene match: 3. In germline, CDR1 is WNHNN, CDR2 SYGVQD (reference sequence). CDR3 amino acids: CASSGTGSSYEQYF. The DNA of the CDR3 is TGCGCCAGCAGTGGGACAGGAAGCTCCTACGAGCAGTACTTC.

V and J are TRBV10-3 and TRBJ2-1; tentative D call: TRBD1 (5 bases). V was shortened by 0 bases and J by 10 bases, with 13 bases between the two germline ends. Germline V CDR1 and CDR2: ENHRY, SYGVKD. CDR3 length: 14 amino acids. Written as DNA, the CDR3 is TGTGCCATCAGTGAGTCTGGGGCCTCGAGGGAGCAGTTCTTC. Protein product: CAISESGASREQFF.

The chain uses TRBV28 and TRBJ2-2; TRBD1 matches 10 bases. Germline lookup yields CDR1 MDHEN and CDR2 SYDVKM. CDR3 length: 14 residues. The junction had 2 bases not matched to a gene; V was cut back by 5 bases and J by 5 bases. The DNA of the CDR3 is TGTGCCAGCAGTCCGGGACAGGGGACCGGGGAGCTGTTTTTT. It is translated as CASSPGQGTGELFF. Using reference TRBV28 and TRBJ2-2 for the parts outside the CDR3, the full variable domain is DVKVTQSSRYLVKRTGEKVFLECVQDMDHENMFWYRQDPGLGLRLIYFSYDVKMKEKGDIPEGYSVSREKKERFSLILESASTNQTSMYLCASSPGQGTGELFFGEGSRLTVL.

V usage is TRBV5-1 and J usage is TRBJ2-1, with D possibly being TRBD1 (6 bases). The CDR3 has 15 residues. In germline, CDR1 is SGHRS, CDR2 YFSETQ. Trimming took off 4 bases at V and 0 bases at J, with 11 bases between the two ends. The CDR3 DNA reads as TGCGCCAGCAGCCCACAGGGTTACTCCTACAATGAGCAGTTCTTC. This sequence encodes CASSPQGYSYNEQFF.

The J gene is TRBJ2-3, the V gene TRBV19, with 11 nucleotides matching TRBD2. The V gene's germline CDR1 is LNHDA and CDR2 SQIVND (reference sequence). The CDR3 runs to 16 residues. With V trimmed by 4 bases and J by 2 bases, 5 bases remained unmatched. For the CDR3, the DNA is TGTGCCAGTAGTAGGGCTAGCGGGGGGAACACAGATACGCAGTATTTT. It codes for CASSRASGGNTDTQYF.

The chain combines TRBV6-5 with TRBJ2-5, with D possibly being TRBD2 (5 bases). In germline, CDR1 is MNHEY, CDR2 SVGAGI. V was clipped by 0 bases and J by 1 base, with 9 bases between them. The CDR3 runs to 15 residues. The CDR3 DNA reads TGTGCCAGCAGTTACTCGGTACTAGTCCAAGAGACCCAGTACTTC. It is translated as CASSYSVLVQETQYF.

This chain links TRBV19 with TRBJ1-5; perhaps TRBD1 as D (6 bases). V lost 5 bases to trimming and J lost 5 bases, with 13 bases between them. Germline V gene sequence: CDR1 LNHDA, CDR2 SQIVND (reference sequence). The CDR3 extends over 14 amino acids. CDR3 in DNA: TGTGCCAGTAGTCGCGGACAGAGTTATCAGCCCCAGCATTTT. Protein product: CASSRGQSYQPQHF.

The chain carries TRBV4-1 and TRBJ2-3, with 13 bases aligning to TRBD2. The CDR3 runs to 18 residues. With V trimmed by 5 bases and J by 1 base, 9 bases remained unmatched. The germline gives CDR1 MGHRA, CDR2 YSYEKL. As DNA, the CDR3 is TGCGCCAGCAGCAAAGGGACTAGCGGGGTAGTGGGCACAGATACGCAGTATTTT. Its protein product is CASSKGTSGVVGTDTQYF.

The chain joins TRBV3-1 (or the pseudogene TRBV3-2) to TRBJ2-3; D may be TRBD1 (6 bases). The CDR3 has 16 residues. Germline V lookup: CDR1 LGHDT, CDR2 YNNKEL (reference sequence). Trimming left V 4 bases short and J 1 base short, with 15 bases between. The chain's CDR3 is CASSPRLGARTDTQYF. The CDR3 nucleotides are TGTGCCAGCAGCCCACGTTTGGGGGCGCGCACAGATACGCAGTATTTT.

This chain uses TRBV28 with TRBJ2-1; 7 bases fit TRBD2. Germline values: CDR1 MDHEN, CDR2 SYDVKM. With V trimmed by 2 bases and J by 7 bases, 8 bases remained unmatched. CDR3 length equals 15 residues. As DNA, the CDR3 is TGTGCCAGCAGTTTAGTGACTAGCTTGGGTAATGAGCAGTTCTTC. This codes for CASSLVTSLGNEQFF.

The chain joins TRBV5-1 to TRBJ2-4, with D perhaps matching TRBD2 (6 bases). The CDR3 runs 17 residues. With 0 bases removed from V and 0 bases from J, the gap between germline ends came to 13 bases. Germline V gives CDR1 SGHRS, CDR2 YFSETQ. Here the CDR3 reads CASSLAFGGAAKNIQYF. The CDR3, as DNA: TGCGCCAGCAGCTTGGCATTCGGGGGAGCAGCCAAAAACATTCAGTACTTC.

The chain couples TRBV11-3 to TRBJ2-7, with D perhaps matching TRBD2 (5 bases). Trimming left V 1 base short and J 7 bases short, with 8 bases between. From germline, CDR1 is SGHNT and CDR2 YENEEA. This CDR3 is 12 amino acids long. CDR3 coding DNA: TGTGCCAGCAGCTTAGTTAGCGAGGAGCAGTACTTC. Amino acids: CASSLVSEEQYF. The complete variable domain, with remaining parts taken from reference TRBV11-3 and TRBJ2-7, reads EAGVVQSPRYKIIEKKQPVAFWCNPISGHNTLYWYLQNLGQGPELLIRYENEEAVDDSQLPKDRFSAERLKGVDSTLKIQPAELGDSAVYLCASSLVSEEQYFGPGTRLTVT.